This TCR beta chain was captured in a study of blood T cell repertoires in COVID-19. Clones were read by immunoSEQ multiplex PCR, and TCRdb kept only the in-frame ones, dropping some. The table includes 260,000 or so clones, approximately 90% detected once. Germline values: CDR1 MNHEY, CDR2 SMNVEV (reference sequence). This CDR3 region has 15 residues. The V end lost 4 bases, the J end lost 7 bases, and 16 bases lay between the germline ends. This receptor was taken from a man aged 18 to 30 who had recovered from COVID-19. Sequencing used PBMCs or T cells enriched from blood (not recorded which). The V and J genes are TRBV27 and TRBJ2-2; weak D call: TRBD2 (6 bases). In nucleotides, the CDR3 is TGTGCCAGCAGTTCGGGGGACTGGGGGATCGGGGAGCTGTTTTTT. This translates into CASSSGDWGIGELFF.